The text below deals with one T cell receptor (beta chain). Its antigen is unidentified. The record originates from a study of vaccination effects on CD4 cells after COVID-19. Clones were read by immunoSEQ multiplex PCR, and TCRdb kept only the in-frame ones, dropping some. The repertoire holds tens of thousands of clones, around 80% seen once, with around 5% in the top ten. ViraFEST used viral peptide pools to expand antigen-specific CD4+ T cells before sequencing. When nine to ten days of culture had elapsed, CD4+ T cells were isolated. Their SARS-CoV-2 infection, verified by PCR, occurred between March and December 2020. Germline V lookup: CDR1 SEHNR, CDR2 FQNEAQ (reference sequence). Trimming removed 0 bases at V and 1 base at J, with 9 bases between. The CDR3 totals 15 residues.

Here the sequenced sample was CD4+ T cells from PBMCs cultured with HIV peptides, taken before COVID-19 vaccination. The subset denotes: HIV-1 Nef peptide pool negative control/reference culture. The genes are TRBV7-9 and TRBJ2-5; D is unclear. The origin of this receptor is a human donor who had a prior SARS-CoV-2 infection. CDR3 amino acids: CASSLAQRTQETQYF. CDR3 nucleotides: TGTGCCAGCAGCTTAGCCCAGAGAACCCAAGAGACCCAGTACTTC.